One T cell receptor (beta chain) is described in this entry. The antigen is not known. Germline-derived CDR1 and CDR2 are MDHEN and SYDVKM. The CDR3 contains 15 residues. V lost 3 bases and J lost 8, with 17 bases in between. An immunoSEQ assay, version v3.0, was performed at survey level. Measured with immunoSEQ multiplex PCR; TCRdb has only the in-frame clones, and not every one. Here the sample spans about 16,000 clones, 70% to 90% being singletons. This entry belongs to a study of long-term antiretroviral therapy in people with HIV. Study information: By about a decade, the earliest samples predate the 2015 immediate-ART recommendation.

The study's findings and limits: Clones that had undergone expansion before ART prevailed in the repertoire throughout all time points.

This receptor was obtained from a woman aged 40-49 years with HIV. This specimen was unsorted PBMCs, taken 0.5 years after starting antiretroviral therapy. The chain links TRBV28 to TRBJ1-5; D remains unclear. CDR3 sequence: CASSLTRVPIKPQHF. The CDR3, as DNA: TGTGCCAGCAGTTTGACCCGGGTTCCAATCAAGCCCCAGCATTTT. Looking up the rest from reference TRBV28 and TRBJ1-5 gives the full variable domain: DVKVTQSSRYLVKRTGEKVFLECVQDMDHENMFWYRQDPGLGLRLIYFSYDVKMKEKGDIPEGYSVSREKKERFSLILESASTNQTSMYLCASSLTRVPIKPQHFGDGTRLSIL.